This is a list of T cell receptor beta chains from one sample in a study of cytomegalovirus exposure and HLA in healthy donors. Sequencing used immunoSEQ multiplex PCR; TCRdb keeps in-frame clones, though not all of them. The sample lists fewer than 130,000 clones, around 70% occurring once. Sequencing input: PBMCs. The receptors originated from a man aged 35-49 years in good health and CMV-seropositive. The CDR3 runs from the conserved cysteine through the conserved F or W. A D gene is named only where the DNA matches it firmly. Not all rows give a size; the values are once, few, many and, for expanded clones, a class.

cdr3_length,v_call,d_call,clone_size,j_call,cdr3_nt,cdr3_aa
14,TRBV13,TRBD2,.,TRBJ2-3,TGTGCCAGCAGCGTTAGCGGGAGAATGGATACGCAGTATTTT,CASSVSGRMDTQYF
14,TRBV6-6,TRBD1,.,TRBJ2-1,TGTGCCAGCAGTAGGACAGGGAAAGGGAATGAGCAGTTCTTC,CASSRTGKGNEQFF
14,TRBV27,TRBD1,.,TRBJ1-5,TGTGCCAGCAGCGCACAGGGGTACAGTCAGCCCCAGCATTTT,CASSAQGYSQPQHF
15,TRBV6-5,.,few,TRBJ1-1,TGTGCCAGCAGTGTGGCCCCGGACAGGAACACTGAAGCTTTCTTT,CASSVAPDRNTEAFF
16,TRBV4-2,TRBD2,.,TRBJ2-5,TGTGCCAGCAGCCAAGAAGCGGGAGCAGGACAAGAGACCCAGTACTTC,CASSQEAGAGQETQYF
15,TRBV9,.,few,TRBJ2-7,TGTGCCAGCAGCCTTGGTGCTAGCGCCTCCTACGAGCAGTACTTC,CASSLGASASYEQYF
15,TRBV9,.,once,TRBJ2-2,TGTGCCAGCAGCGTAGAACTAGGGGGTACCGGGGAGCTGTTTTTT,CASSVELGGTGELFF
17,TRBV6-1,.,.,TRBJ1-3,TGTGCCAGCAGTGCCTGGGGGGACCTTTTCTCTGGAAACACCATATATTTT,CASSAWGDLFSGNTIYF
15,TRBV9,.,.,TRBJ2-3,TGTGCCAGCAGCGATGGGGACTTCCACACAGATACGCAGTATTTT,CASSDGDFHTDTQYF
14,TRBV2,.,.,TRBJ2-3,TGTGCCAGCAGTGAATGGCAGGGAAGGCCTACGCAGTATTTT,CASSEWQGRPTQYF
15,TRBV6-5,TRBD2,.,TRBJ2-5,TGTGCCAGCAGCCCGAGCGGGGAATACGGGGAGACCCAGTACTTC,CASSPSGEYGETQYF
15,TRBV4-1,.,few,TRBJ1-3,TGCGCCAGCAGCCAAGACAGGGGAACTGGAAACACCATATATTTT,CASSQDRGTGNTIYF
16,TRBV7-2,.,.,TRBJ1-5,TGTGCCAGCAGCTCGGACCCTGGGAGGAGCAATCAGCCCCAGCATTTT,CASSSDPGRSNQPQHF
14,TRBV5-1,.,.,TRBJ2-2,TGCGCCAGCAGCCCCGGGACAAACACCGGGGAGCTGTTTTTT,CASSPGTNTGELFF
17,TRBV9,TRBD1,.,TRBJ1-3,TGTGCCAGCAGCGTTTCTACAGGGGGCGTATCTGGAAACACCATATATTTT,CASSVSTGGVSGNTIYF
13,TRBV28,TRBD1,.,TRBJ1-2,TGTGCCAGCAGTGATCCAGGGGGCGCGGGCTACACCTTC,CASSDPGGAGYTF
14,TRBV9,.,.,TRBJ2-7,TGTGCCAGCAGCGTAGGGCAATCGACCTACGAGCAGTACTTC,CASSVGQSTYEQYF
12,TRBV7-9,.,.,TRBJ1-5,TGTGCCAGCAGCTTACCAGGACAGCCCCAGCATTTT,CASSLPGQPQHF
14,TRBV7-2,.,.,TRBJ2-5,TGTGCCAGCAGCTTGTTAGGCAGGGTGGAGACCCAGTACTTC,CASSLLGRVETQYF
12,TRBV5-1,.,.,TRBJ2-7,TGCGCCAGCAGTATAGGGGACTCCGAGCAGTACTTC,CASSIGDSEQYF
15,TRBV7-9,TRBD2,.,TRBJ2-1,TGTGCCAGCAGCTTAGTGGCTAGCGGGAGTAATGAGCAGTTCTTC,CASSLVASGSNEQFF
14,TRBV5-4,.,.,TRBJ2-5,TGTGCCAGCAGCTCCTCAGGGGAGACAGAGACCCAGTACTTC,CASSSSGETETQYF
18,TRBV5-1,TRBD2,.,TRBJ2-3,TGCGCCAGCAGCTTGAGCGGGACTAGCGGGAGGAGGGGAGATACGCAGTATTTT,CASSLSGTSGRRGDTQYF
15,TRBV6-1,.,.,TRBJ1-6,TGTGCCAGCAGTGAATCTTGGAGGGGAGGGTCACCCCTCCACTTT,CASSESWRGGSPLHF
14,TRBV4-1,TRBD1,once,TRBJ2-7,TGCGCCAGCAGCCAAGGACAGGGGGCGAGGGAGCAGTACTTC,CASSQGQGAREQYF
15,TRBV5-4,TRBD2,.,TRBJ2-5,TGTGCCAGCAGCTTGGTTAGCGGGAGTTCGGAGACCCAGTACTTC,CASSLVSGSSETQYF
14,TRBV7-9,.,.,TRBJ2-1,TGTGCCAGCAGCTTAGCGCTGAGTTTCAATGAGCAGTTCTTC,CASSLALSFNEQFF
12,TRBV7-6,.,.,TRBJ2-3,TGTGCCAGCAGCTTATCTCCAGATACGCAGTATTTT,CASSLSPDTQYF
15,TRBV19,TRBD1,.,TRBJ1-1,TGTGCCAGTAGGCCTTCGGACAGGGTGAACACTGAAGCTTTCTTT,CASRPSDRVNTEAFF
11,TRBV21-1,.,few,TRBJ1-1,TGTGCCAGCACAGGGGGCGCAAGAGCTTTCTTT,CASTGGARAFF
15,TRBV7-8,.,.,TRBJ1-1,TGTGCCAGCAGCTTAGAGACACAGGGGAACACTGAAGCTTTCTTT,CASSLETQGNTEAFF
14,TRBV10-3,.,once,TRBJ1-2,TGTGCCATCAGTCCCGCGGGGGTCCAGCGCGGCTACACCTTC,CAISPAGVQRGYTF
16,TRBV28,.,.,TRBJ2-7,TGTGCCAGCAGTTCCCCTCGGGGGTCAACTAACGGCGAGCAGTACTTC,CASSSPRGSTNGEQYF
15,TRBV2,.,.,TRBJ2-1,TGTGCCAGCAAAGCCCCAGCGGGCCCCTACAATGAGCAGTTCTTC,CASKAPAGPYNEQFF
13,TRBV27,.,few,TRBJ1-1,TGTGCCAGCAGTTTTGCAGGGATCACTGAAGCTTTCTTT,CASSFAGITEAFF
12,TRBV19,.,.,TRBJ1-5,TGTGCCAGTAGTATCGGGGATCAGCCCCAGCATTTT,CASSIGDQPQHF
14,TRBV5-1,TRBD1,.,TRBJ2-2,TGCGCCACCGTCCGGGACAGGGGTACCGGGGAGCTGTTTTTT,CATVRDRGTGELFF
12,TRBV28,TRBD2,.,TRBJ2-3,TGTGCCAGCAGTCTCCTGGGACTAGCCCCGTATTTT,CASSLLGLAPYF
17,TRBV27,TRBD2,.,TRBJ2-2,TGTGCCAGCAGTTTATTACTAGCGGGAGAGGGCACCGGGGAGCTGTTTTTT,CASSLLLAGEGTGELFF